This note documents a single T cell receptor (beta chain) sequence. What antigen it recognizes has not been identified. The sample holds no much larger clone one base away, and base qualities are not on file. Additional DNA sequences in this sample encode the identical CDR3. The donors were healthy, HIV-negative adults who had no recently reported acute infections or vaccinations. Every donor was a Caucasian adult living in Nashville, Tennessee, USA. CD4+ T cells were enriched by magnetic negative selection, after which naive cells were positively selected on CD45RA and the negative fraction was taken as the memory subset. After blood collection by leukapheresis, PBMCs were isolated using Ficoll-Histopaque density gradient centrifugation and then cryopreserved in the vapor phase of liquid nitrogen. Purity and quantity of every magnetically sorted T cell population were checked by analytical flow cytometry. From each sorted fraction, genomic DNA was isolated and quantified by UV absorbance on a Nanodrop 2000c.

Using the deep immunoSEQ assay, multiplex PCR amplified TCR CDR3 regions from genomic DNA. Extracted genomic DNA from each cell subset was spread evenly across all wells of several immunoSEQ 96-well plates, with each plate serving as a replicate. For sorted subsets, 150 to 200 ng genomic DNA, equal to some 28,000 T cell genomes, was loaded into each replicate PCR. Purified libraries were measured with a Qubit 3.0 fluorometer, size-checked on a Bioanalyzer 2100, and measured again with the KAPA Library Quantification kit. Every immunoSEQ 96-well plate was sequenced on a separate single-read 150-cycle Illumina NextSeq 550 flow cell. The authors processed their data as follows. Because the immunoSEQ output held only junctional sequences and lacked quality scores, the filtering could not match the filtering applied to full-length reads. Sequences were annotated with PyIR, a Python wrapper for IgBLAST v1.9, using IMGT germline references to assign V/J genes and CDR3. Reads with weak V/J assignments (E-value above 1e-6), missing CDR3, stop codons, out-of-frame junctions, or ambiguous translated residues were removed. V3J clonotypes were defined by identical inferred V gene, J gene, and CDR3 amino acid sequence. Percentage overlap between repertoires was calculated by dividing the number of shared unique clonotypes by the size of the smaller repertoire. RTK rarefaction, the Chao1 estimator, and Recon v2.1 estimates of unobserved clonotypes were used to assess repertoire richness. Generation probabilities were computed with OLGA for all TCRbeta clonotypes obtained by the gDNA method from a handful of donors. This immuneACCESS table, as held by TCRdb, lists in-frame sequences with V and J called but not all clones. Of the missing ones, under half trace to an unresolved V gene in checked studies; the others have no known cause. The DNA gave D and trimming, while V, J and clone size come from that table. Here the sample has about 2.5 million clones; roughly 90% occur a single time. Of the sample, approximately 0.39% falls within the top ten clones.

The sample belongs to a study of shared clonotypes between healthy human individuals (TCRdb year 2020). In terms of the full investigation: A few men and two women, aged 18 to 49 years, made up the cohort. For each donor, three plates each were used for CD4 naive and CD4 memory, two plates were used for CD8 naive, and one plate was used for CD8 memory. The study deeply sequenced blood TCR repertoires of several healthy adults to estimate repertoire size and the extent of clonotype sharing between individuals. To increase sequencing depth and limit assay-specific biases, TCR repertoire library preparation and sequencing were carried out by different laboratories using diverse techniques. Between about 0.85 and 10 billion PBMCs per donor were obtained by leukapheresis. Findings and caveats that apply to the study as a whole: Sampling was limited to blood, and TCR repertoires in tissue likely differ from TCR repertoires in blood. Naive subsets generally had larger estimated clonotype richness than memory subsets. Pairwise subsampling indicated that sequencing depth was expected to affect the degree of clonotype sharing among donors. Even with the large sequencing depth, rarefaction of the sorted-subset datasets indicated that sequencing was incomplete. Compared with non-shared clonotypes, clonotypes shared by all four sorted-subset donors had higher generation probabilities. When a few donors were compared, the shared fraction of clonotypes was about 5.4% for naive CD4, around 3.6% for naive CD8, 2% to 2.5% for memory CD4, and 0.3% to 0.5% for memory CD8. Because the study included a small number of donors, the genetic and exposure-history diversity represented was limited.

The clonotype was recovered from a man aged 18 to 29 in good health. Some clones in this sample may be carry-over from other donors' samples. Sequenced material: naive CD4+ T cells from PBMCs. The cell subset or site label for this specimen denotes: CD45RA+ positively selected.

The sequenced DNA: TGCAGTGCCCTGGGAAATGAAAAACTGTTTTTT. This is translated as CSALGNEKLFF. The rearranged chain carries TRBV20-1 and TRBJ1-4; no D segment can be confidently identified. CDR1 and CDR2 are drawn from the germline V gene (reference sequence): DFQATT, SNEGSKA. The CDR3 runs 11 residues from the cysteine to the phenylalanine. Just CDR3 DNA is preserved here, 33 bases in frame from base 1. V is clipped by 6 bases and J by 5 bases, and the sequence between their germline boundaries is 7 bases long.